The 13 T cell receptor beta chains below come from one sample, sequenced in a study of neurological immune-mediated disorders. Using its own MiXCR run on the 5' RACE reads, TCRdb lists one record per CDR3 protein. The sample lists about 74,000 distinct CDR3 sequences, 4% to 6% occurring once. Sequences were obtained from PBMCs. The receptors originated from a man between 18 and 35 years old with multiple sclerosis.

In this sample, this clonotype turned up many times. The rearrangement links TRBV7-9 to TRBJ2-3, with 11 bases matching TRBD2. Germline values: CDR1 SEHNR, CDR2 FQNEAQ (reference sequence). V gave up 5 bases and J gave up 15 bases; unmatched junction bases: 10. This CDR3 is built from 13 residues. CDR3 in amino acids: CASSLNSGTSGYF. The CDR3 DNA sequence: TGTGCCAGCAGCCTCAACTCCGGGACTAGCGGTTATTTT.

This clonotype was counted at least ten times. CDR3 DNA: TGCAGCGTTTTATCACAGGGGAGAGGGACTGAAGCTTTCTTT. The encoded protein is CSVLSQGRGTEAFF. The chain couples TRBV29-1 to TRBJ1-1; 7 bases are a match to TRBD1. Germline V CDR1 and CDR2: SQVTM, ANQGSEA. With V trimmed by 5 bases and J by 5 bases, 11 bases remained unmatched. This CDR3 contains 14 residues.

There are many counts of this clonotype. The chain employs TRBV12-3 or TRBV12-4 and TRBJ2-7; a weak D match, TRBD1 (6 bases). V shed 1 base and J shed 3 bases, with 13 bases lying between them. The CDR3 totals 15 residues. Written as DNA, the CDR3 is TGTGCCAGCAGTTTAGATACAGGGAAATACTACGAGCAGTACTTC. Encoded protein: CASSLDTGKYYEQYF.

This clonotype was detected ten times or more. The V gene is TRBV21-1, the J gene TRBJ2-7. TRBV21-1 is designated a pseudogene. The CDR3 has 11 residues. The CDR3 reads CASSKTHEQYF. The CDR3 region has the DNA TGTGCCAGCAGCAAGACCCACGAGCAGTACTTC.

This clonotype showed up many times. The chain combines TRBV12-3 or TRBV12-4 with TRBJ1-2, with no clear D. Trimming left V 2 bases short and J 6 bases short, with 19 bases between. CDR3 length: 16 residues. For the CDR3, the DNA is TGTGCCAGCAGTTTAATTCCGGGGAGGGAGGCTCATGGCTACACCTTC. Amino acid sequence: CASSLIPGREAHGYTF.

In its sample, this clonotype was seen a few times. A much more abundant neighbour one base away suggests this may be a read error. V usage is TRBV5-5 and J usage is TRBJ2-4, with D tentatively TRBD1 (6 bases). CDR3 length: 14 amino acids. Germline V CDR1 and CDR2: SGHKS, YYEKEE (reference sequence). The CDR3: CASSSGVAKKIQYF. The DNA of the CDR3 is TGTGCCAGCAGTTCAGGGGTGGCCAAAAAAATTCAGTACTTC.

This clonotype was seen ten or more times. V and J are TRBV2 and TRBJ1-1; TRBD1 agrees at 9 bases. Germline V gene lookup returns CDR1 SNHLY and CDR2 FYNNEI. The CDR3 is 18 residues long. Trimming removed 1 base from V and 1 base from J; junction bases left unmatched: 10. The CDR3 here is CASSEEWGQGVTNTEAFF. In nucleotides, the CDR3 is TGTGCCAGCAGTGAAGAATGGGGACAGGGAGTCACGAACACTGAAGCTTTCTTT. Full variable domain (remainder filled in from reference TRBV2 and TRBJ1-1): EPEVTQTPSHQVTQMGQEVILRCVPISNHLYFYWYRQILGQKVEFLVSFYNNEISEKSEIFDDQFSVERPDGSNFTLKIRSTKLEDSAMYFCASSEEWGQGVTNTEAFFGQGTRLTVV.

This clonotype was counted many times. The chain uses TRBV6-5 and TRBJ1-2; possibly TRBD1 for D (5 bases). The CDR3 contains 16 residues. CDR1 and CDR2 (germline): MNHEY, SVGAGI. V was pared by 2 bases and J by 0 bases, with 13 bases between. This CDR3 reads CASSYGLGVSNYGYTF. CDR3 nucleotide sequence: TGTGCCAGCAGTTACGGTCTGGGGGTCTCTAACTATGGCTACACCTTC.

The table lists this clonotype with a few counts. The chain has TRBV2 and TRBJ2-5; unclear D gene. Germline V gene data show CDR1 as SNHLY and CDR2 as FYNNEI. Trimming took off 5 bases at V and 2 bases at J, with 9 bases between the two ends. The CDR3 is 13 residues long. The CDR3 reads CASSTGQQETQYF. CDR3 in DNA: TGTGCCAGCAGTACCGGGCAACAAGAGACCCAGTACTTC.

This clonotype was recorded at least ten times. Here the CDR3 DNA reads TGTGCCATCAGTGCCCGGAGCGGGAGGGCAGATACGCAGTATTTT. This encodes CAISARSGRADTQYF. The chain is built from TRBV10-3 and TRBJ2-3; 10 bases map to TRBD2. The J segment lost 4 bases and the V segment lost 4 bases, leaving 5 bases of the junction unmatched. Germline CDR1 reads ENHRY; CDR2 reads SYGVKD. The CDR3 has 15 amino acids.

This chain joins TRBV29-1 and TRBJ2-1, with no clear D. This CDR3 has 15 amino acids. Germline V gene data show CDR1 as SQVTM and CDR2 as ANQGSEA. V lost 5 bases, J lost 0 bases, and 14 bases lay in between. The CDR3 DNA follows: TGCAGCGTTATAAGTGGGCGGAGCTCCTACAATGAGCAGTTCTTC. This sequence encodes CSVISGRSSYNEQFF.

At least ten counts were recorded for this clonotype. This chain uses TRBV11-2 with TRBJ2-7; D uncertain. Germline assignment: CDR1 SGHAT and CDR2 FQNNGV. The V end lost 2 bases, the J end lost 0 bases, and 8 bases lay between the germline ends. This CDR3 contains 14 residues. This CDR3 reads CASSLLQTSYEQYF. CDR3 coding DNA: TGTGCCAGCAGCTTACTGCAGACCTCCTACGAGCAGTACTTC.

This clonotype was detected many times. The chain uses TRBV5-1 and TRBJ2-3, with 8 bases identical to TRBD2. V lost 0 bases, J lost 8 bases, and 26 bases stayed unmatched. Per the germline V gene, CDR1 is SGHRS and CDR2 is YFSETQ. The CDR3 is made up of 21 amino acids. The chain's CDR3 is CASSLGYPSGPIGRGHGTQYF. The CDR3 DNA reads as TGCGCCAGCAGCTTGGGGTATCCTAGCGGGCCGATTGGCCGGGGACATGGTACGCAGTATTTT.